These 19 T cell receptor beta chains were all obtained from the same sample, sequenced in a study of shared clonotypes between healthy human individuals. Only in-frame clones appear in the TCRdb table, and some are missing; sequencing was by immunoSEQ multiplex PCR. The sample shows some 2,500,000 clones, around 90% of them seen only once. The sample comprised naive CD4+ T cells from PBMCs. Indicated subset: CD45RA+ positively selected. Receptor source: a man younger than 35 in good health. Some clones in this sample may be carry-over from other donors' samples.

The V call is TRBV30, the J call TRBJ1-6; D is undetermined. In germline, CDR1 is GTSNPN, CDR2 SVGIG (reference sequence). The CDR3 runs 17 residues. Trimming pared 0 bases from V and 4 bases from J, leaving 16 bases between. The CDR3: CAWSVFGRSGYNSPLHF. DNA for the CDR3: TGTGCCTGGAGTGTATTCGGGAGGAGCGGATATAATTCACCCCTCCACTTT. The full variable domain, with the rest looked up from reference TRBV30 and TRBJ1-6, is SQTIHQWPATLVQPVGSPLSLECTVEGTSNPNLYWYRQAAGRGLQLLFYSVGIGQISSEVPQNLSASRPQDRQFILSSKKLLLSDSGFYLCAWSVFGRSGYNSPLHFGNGTRLTVT.

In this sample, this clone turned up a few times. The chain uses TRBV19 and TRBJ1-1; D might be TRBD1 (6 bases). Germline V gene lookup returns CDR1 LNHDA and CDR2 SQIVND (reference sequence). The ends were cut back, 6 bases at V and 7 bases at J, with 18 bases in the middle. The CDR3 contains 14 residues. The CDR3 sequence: CASSTVVRTDEAFF. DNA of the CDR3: TGTGCCAGTAGCACGGTGGTGAGGACAGATGAAGCTTTCTTT.

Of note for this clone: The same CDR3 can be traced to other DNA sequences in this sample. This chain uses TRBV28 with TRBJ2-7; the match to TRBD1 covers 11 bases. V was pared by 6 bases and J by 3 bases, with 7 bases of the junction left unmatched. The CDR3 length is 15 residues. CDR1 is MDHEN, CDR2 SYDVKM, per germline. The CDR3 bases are TGTGCCAGCAGCCGCCCTGGGACAGGGGGCTACGAGCAGTACTTC. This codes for CASSRPGTGGYEQYF. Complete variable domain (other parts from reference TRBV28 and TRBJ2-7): DVKVTQSSRYLVKRTGEKVFLECVQDMDHENMFWYRQDPGLGLRLIYFSYDVKMKEKGDIPEGYSVSREKKERFSLILESASTNQTSMYLCASSRPGTGGYEQYFGPGTRLTVT.

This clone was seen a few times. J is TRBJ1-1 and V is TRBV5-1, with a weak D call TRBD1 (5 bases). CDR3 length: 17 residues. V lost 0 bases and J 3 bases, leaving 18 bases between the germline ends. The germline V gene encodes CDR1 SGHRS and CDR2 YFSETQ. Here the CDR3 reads CASSLGLAGPTHTEAFF. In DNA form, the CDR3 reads TGCGCCAGCAGCTTGGGGTTGGCAGGGCCCACGCACACTGAAGCTTTCTTT.

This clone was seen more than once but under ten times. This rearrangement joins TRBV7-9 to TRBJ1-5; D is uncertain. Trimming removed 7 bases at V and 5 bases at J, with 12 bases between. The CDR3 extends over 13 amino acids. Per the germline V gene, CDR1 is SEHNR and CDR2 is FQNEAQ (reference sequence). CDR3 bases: TGTGCCAGCACCATGGGTCGGGATCAGCCCCAGCATTTT. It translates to CASTMGRDQPQHF.

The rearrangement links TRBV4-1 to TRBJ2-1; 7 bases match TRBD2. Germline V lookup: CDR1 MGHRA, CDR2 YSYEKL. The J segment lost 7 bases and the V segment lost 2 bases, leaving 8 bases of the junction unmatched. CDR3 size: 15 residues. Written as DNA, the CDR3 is TGCGCCAGCAGCCAAATCCCGGGACTACCTAATGAGCAGTTCTTC. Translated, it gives CASSQIPGLPNEQFF.

The CDR3 loop is CSGTISYEQYF. CDR3 bases: TGCAGCGGGACCATCTCCTACGAGCAGTACTTC. The gene calls are TRBV29-1 and TRBJ2-7; D gene unclear. CDR3 length equals 11 residues. Germline CDR1 SQVTM, CDR2 ANQGSEA. V lost 7 bases to trimming and J lost 0 bases, with 7 bases between them.

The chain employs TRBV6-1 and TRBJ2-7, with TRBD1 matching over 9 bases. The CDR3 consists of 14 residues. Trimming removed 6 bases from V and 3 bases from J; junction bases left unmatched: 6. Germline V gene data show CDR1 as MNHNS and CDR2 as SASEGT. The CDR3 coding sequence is TGTGCCAGCAGACCCGGGACAGGGATCTACGAGCAGTACTTC. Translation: CASRPGTGIYEQYF.

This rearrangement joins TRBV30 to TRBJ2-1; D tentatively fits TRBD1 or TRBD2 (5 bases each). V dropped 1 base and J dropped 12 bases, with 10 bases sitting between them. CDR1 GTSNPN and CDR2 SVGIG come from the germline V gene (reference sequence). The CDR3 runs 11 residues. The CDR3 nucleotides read TGTGCCTGGAGTGAGGGGAGTATGCAGTTCTTC. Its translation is CAWSEGSMQFF.

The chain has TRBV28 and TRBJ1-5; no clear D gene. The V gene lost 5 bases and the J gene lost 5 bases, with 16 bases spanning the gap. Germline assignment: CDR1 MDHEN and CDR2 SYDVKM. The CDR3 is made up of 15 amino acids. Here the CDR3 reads CASSPRTGGDQPQHF. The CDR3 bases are TGTGCCAGCAGTCCCAGGACGGGAGGTGATCAGCCCCAGCATTTT.

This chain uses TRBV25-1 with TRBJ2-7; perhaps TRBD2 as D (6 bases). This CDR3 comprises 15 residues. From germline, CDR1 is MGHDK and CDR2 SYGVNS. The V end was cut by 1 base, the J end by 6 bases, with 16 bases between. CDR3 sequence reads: CASSESGGLRGEQYF. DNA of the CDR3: TGTGCCAGCAGTGAATCGGGCGGACTACGTGGCGAGCAGTACTTC.

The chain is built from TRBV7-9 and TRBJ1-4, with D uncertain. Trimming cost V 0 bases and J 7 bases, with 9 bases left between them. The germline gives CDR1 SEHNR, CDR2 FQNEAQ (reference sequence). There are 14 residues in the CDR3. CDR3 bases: TGTGCCAGCAGCTTAGCGTCGGGCAGTGAAAAACTGTTTTTT. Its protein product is CASSLASGSEKLFF.

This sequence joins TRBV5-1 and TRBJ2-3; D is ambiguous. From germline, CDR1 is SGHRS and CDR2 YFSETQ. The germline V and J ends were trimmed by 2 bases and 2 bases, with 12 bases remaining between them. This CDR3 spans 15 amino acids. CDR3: CASSFTTPTTDTQYF. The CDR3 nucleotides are TGCGCCAGCAGCTTCACCACACCAACCACAGATACGCAGTATTTT.

CDR3 sequence: CASRDSGRPMEQYF. The CDR3 coding sequence is TGCGCCAGCAGGGATAGCGGGAGGCCGATGGAGCAGTACTTC. The chain recombines TRBV10-2 with TRBJ2-7, with TRBD2 matching 10 bases. With V trimmed by 6 bases and J by 7 bases, 9 bases remained unmatched. The CDR3 is 14 amino acids. Germline lookup yields CDR1 WSHSY and CDR2 SAAADI.

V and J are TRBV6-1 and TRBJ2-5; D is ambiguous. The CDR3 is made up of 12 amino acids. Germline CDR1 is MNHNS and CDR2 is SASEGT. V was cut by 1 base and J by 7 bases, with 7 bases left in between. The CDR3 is CASSEELGTQYF. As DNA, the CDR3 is TGTGCCAGCAGTGAAGAATTGGGGACCCAGTACTTC.

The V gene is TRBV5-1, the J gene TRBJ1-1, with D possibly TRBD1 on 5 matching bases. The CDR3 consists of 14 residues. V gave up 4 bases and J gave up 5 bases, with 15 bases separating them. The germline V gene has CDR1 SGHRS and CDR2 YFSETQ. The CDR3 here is CASSLLDSETEAFF. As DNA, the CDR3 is TGCGCCAGCAGCCTCTTAGACAGTGAAACTGAAGCTTTCTTT.

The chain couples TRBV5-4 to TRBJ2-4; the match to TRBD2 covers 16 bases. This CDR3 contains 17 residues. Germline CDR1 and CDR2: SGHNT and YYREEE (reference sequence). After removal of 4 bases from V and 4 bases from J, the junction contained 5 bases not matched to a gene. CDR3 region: CASSTGGLAGGKNIQYF. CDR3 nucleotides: TGTGCCAGCAGCACAGGGGGACTAGCGGGAGGGAAAAACATTCAGTACTTC.

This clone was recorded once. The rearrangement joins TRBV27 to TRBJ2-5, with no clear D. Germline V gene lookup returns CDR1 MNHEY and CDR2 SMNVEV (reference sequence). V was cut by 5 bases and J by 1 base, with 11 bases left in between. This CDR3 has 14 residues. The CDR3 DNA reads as TGTGCCAGCAGTCCGAGAGTACTCCAAGAGACCCAGTACTTC. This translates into CASSPRVLQETQYF.

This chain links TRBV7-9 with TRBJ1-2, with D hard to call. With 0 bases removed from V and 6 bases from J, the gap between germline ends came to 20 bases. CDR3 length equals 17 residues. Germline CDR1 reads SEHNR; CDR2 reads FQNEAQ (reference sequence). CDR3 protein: CASSLARAGLPQDGYTF. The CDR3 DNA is TGTGCCAGCAGCTTAGCGAGGGCAGGCCTGCCCCAGGATGGCTACACCTTC.